Reported below is one TCR beta chain. The germline V gene encodes CDR1 SGHVS and CDR2 FQNEAQ. V lost 4 bases to trimming and J lost 6 bases; unmatched junction nucleotides: 4. The CDR3 runs to 13 residues. The assay was immunoSEQ multiplex PCR, and TCRdb's table has in-frame clones only and misses some. The repertoire holds approximately 120,000 clones, with roughly 96% as singletons. This entry belongs to a study of T cell changes during pregnancy in multiple sclerosis. The material sequenced was peripheral blood, taken after pregnancy. This TCR derives from a female donor with multiple sclerosis, enrolled in a pregnancy study. The V and J genes are TRBV7-8 and TRBJ2-7; TRBD1 matches 9 bases. CDR3 residues: CASSYGTGFEQYF. The CDR3 DNA is TGTGCCAGCAGCTACGGGACAGGGTTCGAGCAGTACTTC. Combining the CDR3 with reference TRBV7-8 and TRBJ2-7 gives the whole variable domain GAGVSQSPRYKVAKRGQDVALRCDPISGHVSLFWYQQALGQGPEFLTYFQNEAQLDKSGLPSDRFFAERPEGSVSTLKIQRTQQEDSAVYLCASSYGTGFEQYFGPGTRLTVT.